A selection of T cell receptor beta chains follows, all from one sample in a study of cytomegalovirus exposure and HLA in healthy donors. The table came from immunoSEQ multiplex PCR; TCRdb's copy has only in-frame clones and leaves some out. Altogether about 130,000 clones are present, just under 90% being singletons, with the ten largest covering 3% to 4%. Specimen: PBMCs. Receptors were obtained from a man aged 25-45 years in good health and CMV-seronegative. The CDR3 runs from the conserved cysteine through the conserved F or W. D genes are given only for firm matches. The size entry is marked missing in some rows and otherwise reads once, few, many or a size class.

j_call | v_call | d_call | clone_size | cdr3_nt | cdr3_aa
TRBJ2-1 | TRBV9 | - | - | TGTGCCAGCAGCGCTGCCCTCGCGGGGGCTTCCTACAATGAGCAGTTCTTC | CASSAALAGASYNEQFF
TRBJ1-2 | TRBV9 | - | - | TGTGCCAGCAGCGTAGGCCCAGAGGACAGCGCCTATGGCTACACCTTC | CASSVGPEDSAYGYTF
TRBJ1-1 | TRBV5-4 | - | - | TGTGCCAGCAGCCCCCGACTGAGCGGTACTGAAGCTTTCTTT | CASSPRLSGTEAFF
TRBJ2-7 | TRBV14 | - | - | TGTGCCAGCAGCCAAGGAGGTGAGCAGTACTTC | CASSQGGEQYF
TRBJ1-3 | TRBV5-1 | - | once | TGCGCCAGCAGCCCTTCGTCGGTGAGCTCTGGAAACACCATATATTTT | CASSPSSVSSGNTIYF
TRBJ2-1 | TRBV5-4 | TRBD2 | - | TGTGCCAGCAGCTACCAAACTAGCGGGGGTATCTCGTTCTTC | CASSYQTSGGISFF
TRBJ2-7 | TRBV5-1 | - | - | TGCGCCAGCAGCTTGGTCACCCGGGCCTACGAGCAGTACTTC | CASSLVTRAYEQYF
TRBJ2-5 | TRBV7-8 | TRBD1 | - | TGTGCCAGCAGTACGGACAGGGCGTACCAAGAGACCCAGTACTTC | CASSTDRAYQETQYF
TRBJ1-5 | TRBV19 | TRBD1 | - | TGTGCCAGTAGCGTCACAGGGGGCGGGGGGCAGCCCCAGCATTTT | CASSVTGGGGQPQHF
TRBJ1-5 | TRBV27 | - | - | TGTGCCACGTCCTCCCCGGGGAAAAGTAATCAGCCCCAGCATTTT | CATSSPGKSNQPQHF
TRBJ1-2 | TRBV19 | - | - | TGTGCCAGTAGTATGCTTGGCTTTGGCTACACCTTC | CASSMLGFGYTF
TRBJ2-3 | TRBV27 | - | - | TGTGCCAGCAGTTTATTTCAAATCGGGCAGGGAAACACAGATACGCAGTATTTT | CASSLFQIGQGNTDTQYF
TRBJ2-2 | TRBV4-3 | - | - | TGCGCCAGCAGCCAAGAAGTGGCAGTAAGGAGCGGGGAGCTGTTTTTT | CASSQEVAVRSGELFF
TRBJ2-1 | TRBV7-9 | TRBD2 | - | TGTGCCAGCAGCTCCCGCGGGGGGGACAATGAGCAGTTCTTC | CASSSRGGDNEQFF
TRBJ2-5 | TRBV5-8 | - | - | TGTGCCAGCAGCTACTCGACAGACCAAGAGACCCAGTACTTC | CASSYSTDQETQYF
TRBJ2-3 | TRBV29-1 | - | - | TGCAGCGTTGAGGGGGGTGAAAGCACAGATACGCAGTATTTT | CSVEGGESTDTQYF
TRBJ2-7 | TRBV6-1 | TRBD1 | - | TGTGCCAGCAGGATGGATTGGGACAGTTCCTACGAGCAGTACTTC | CASRMDWDSSYEQYF
TRBJ2-3 | TRBV5-4 | - | - | TGTGCCAGCAGCCCCCCAGGGGGGTATGTCACAGATACGCAGTATTTT | CASSPPGGYVTDTQYF
TRBJ2-1 | TRBV11-2 | - | - | TGTGCCAGCAGCCCCGTGGCGGCGTCCCGCTCCTACAATGAGCAGTTCTTC | CASSPVAASRSYNEQFF
TRBJ2-5 | TRBV7-2 | TRBD2 | - | TGTGCCAGCAGCCAACGGACGGGAGGCGTGGAGACCCAGTACTTC | CASSQRTGGVETQYF
TRBJ2-7 | TRBV29-1 | TRBD2 | - | TGCAGCGTTGAGGGACTAGCGGGGGGGACCTACGAGCAGTACTTC | CSVEGLAGGTYEQYF
TRBJ1-4 | TRBV6-5 | - | - | TGTGCCAGCCGGTCGACAGGCCCTAATGAAAAACTGTTTTTT | CASRSTGPNEKLFF